Described below is a single T cell receptor (beta chain) sequence and its context. Its antigen is still unknown. Qualities for individual bases were not recorded, and no much larger clone is one base off. This entry comes from a study of breast tumors, draining lymph nodes, adjacent tissues (dated by TCRdb to 2016 to 2017). Some background on the complete study: In breast cancer patients, the study compared the TCR beta repertoires of tumor, adjacent nontumor tissue and axillary lymph nodes. In human breast cancer, the study set out to evaluate how tumor, surrounding tissue and draining lymph node repertoires relate to one another and whether T cells may move between these sites. The full study reports these points: The data were considered consistent with most tumor T cells being derived from the lymph node and subsequently expanding within tumor tissue. In luminal-like breast cancer, tumor and nontumor tissue repertoires resembled each other significantly more than in basal-like breast cancer. Tumors showed preferential V and J gene usage, and their T-cell repertoire diversity fell below that of lymph nodes yet above that of nontumor tissue. The conclusion that tumor T cells originate in lymph nodes was presented as consistent with a hypothesis rather than as directly demonstrated.

In the germline V gene (reference sequence), CDR1 corresponds to DFQATT and CDR2 to SNEGSKA. There are 15 amino acids in the CDR3, from cysteine to phenylalanine inclusive. Of the read, only the CDR3 DNA is kept; its 45 bases are in frame from base 1. V has 6 bases trimmed and J has 6 bases trimmed; junction bases matching no gene number 6. The sequencer listed for this sample is Illumina HiSeq 2000. Multiplex PCR amplification was used to build the TCR beta chain libraries. The amplified TCR beta chain products were analyzed by high-throughput sequencing. Through fastp at Q25 and MiXCR, TCRdb rebuilt clones from the public reads, retaining in-frame beta chains. CDR3 protein sequences are deduplicated, and each keeps its most common genes and DNA. Here the sample has approximately 19,000 distinct CDR3 sequences; roughly 50% occur a single time. The ten largest make up less than 9% of the sample.

The receptor was isolated from a female donor with breast cancer. Some clones in this sample may be carry-over from other donors' samples. Sequenced: breast tumor tissue. In this chain, TRBV20-1 is recombined with TRBJ2-1; a stretch of 15 junction bases matches TRBD2. DNA sequence: TGCAGTGCGGAAGGACTAGCGGGAGGGGGCAATGAGCAGTTCTTC. Translated, it reads CSAEGLAGGGNEQFF.